Below, 14 T cell receptor beta chains from the same sample are listed, as sequenced in a study of shared clonotypes between healthy human individuals. Sequenced by immunoSEQ multiplex PCR; TCRdb stores in-frame clones only, minus some. The table has more than 2,000,000 clones, over 85% seen once. The sample was naive CD4+ T cells from PBMCs. Subset of the sample: CD45RA+ positively selected. The receptor set was obtained from a young man in good health. Some clones in this sample may be carry-over from other donors' samples.

CDR3 in DNA: TGTGCCAGCGGAGAACCTGGCGGAGAAAACACCGGGGAGCTGTTTTTT. Amino acid sequence: CASGEPGGENTGELFF. The J gene is TRBJ2-2, the V gene TRBV28; D uncertain. Germline assignment: CDR1 MDHEN and CDR2 SYDVKM. The germline V and J ends were trimmed by 8 bases and 2 bases, with 18 bases remaining between them. The CDR3 loop spans 16 amino acids.

A note on this clone: The junction and the germline gene differ at one end; a read error may be behind it. V and J are TRBV7-2 and TRBJ2-7; D remains unclear. CDR3 length: 11 amino acids. Per the germline V gene, CDR1 is SGHTA and CDR2 is FQGNSA. CDR3 in amino acids: CASSLASLPVF. CDR3 sequence (DNA): TGTGCCAGCAGCTTAGCCTCCCTCCCGGTCTTC.

The chain uses TRBV7-9 and TRBJ2-3, with D possibly TRBD2 on 6 matching bases. Trimming removed 2 bases at V and 1 base at J, with 16 bases between. CDR3 length: 17 residues. CDR1 and CDR2 from the germline V gene are SEHNR and FQNEAQ (reference sequence). In DNA form, the CDR3 reads TGTGCCAGCAGCTTAATCGGTTGGGCTAGCGGCACAGATACGCAGTATTTT. Its protein is CASSLIGWASGTDTQYF.

J is TRBJ1-2 and V is TRBV6-5; no clear D gene. The CDR3 loop spans 14 amino acids. Germline CDR1 MNHEY, CDR2 SVGAGI. Trimming took 9 bases from V and 3 from J, leaving 17 bases between them. The CDR3 DNA reads TGTGCCAGTGGGGATGAGAGGGAAGACTATGGCTACACCTTC. Its protein is CASGDEREDYGYTF.

The chain combines TRBV5-1 with TRBJ1-1; D is unclear. With 1 base removed from V and 2 bases from J, the gap between germline ends came to 9 bases. The CDR3 loop spans 14 amino acids. The germline gives CDR1 SGHRS, CDR2 YFSETQ. CDR3 protein: CASSLFGINTEAFF. In DNA form, the CDR3 reads TGCGCCAGCAGCTTGTTTGGGATAAACACTGAAGCTTTCTTT.

The rearrangement joins TRBV18 to TRBJ2-5, with D tentatively TRBD2 (5 bases). V lost 3 bases and J lost 1, with 9 bases in between. This CDR3 contains 14 residues. Looked up from germline, CDR1 is KGHSH and CDR2 is LQKENI. The CDR3 DNA reads TGTGCCAGCTCACCTGAGCGGTTCCAAGAGACCCAGTACTTC. It is translated as CASSPERFQETQYF.

The chain has TRBV14 and TRBJ1-1; D perhaps matches TRBD1 (5 bases). Deletions cut 0 bases from V and 0 bases from J, with 14 bases between. Per the germline V gene, CDR1 is SGHDN and CDR2 is FVKESK. This CDR3 has 17 residues. CDR3: CASSQDKWGNLNTEAFF. DNA for the CDR3: TGTGCCAGCAGCCAAGATAAGTGGGGGAACTTGAACACTGAAGCTTTCTTT.

The gene calls are TRBV28 and TRBJ2-3; no clear D gene. The V gene's germline CDR1 is MDHEN and CDR2 SYDVKM. The CDR3 length is 14 residues. V was shortened by 8 bases and J by 2 bases, with 14 bases between the two germline ends. In DNA form, the CDR3 reads TGTGCCAGCGGGCCAGGTTCACACACAGATACGCAGTATTTT. It is translated as CASGPGSHTDTQYF.

For this clone: Other DNA sequences of this sample code for an identical CDR3. V is TRBV27 and J is TRBJ2-7; D unclear. Per germline, CDR1 MNHEY and CDR2 SMNVEV (reference sequence). V was pared by 2 bases and J by 4 bases, with 9 bases between. The CDR3 runs to 13 residues. The CDR3 spells CASSLGPAYEQYF. The CDR3 DNA reads as TGTGCCAGCAGTTTAGGACCGGCTTACGAGCAGTACTTC.

DNA for the CDR3: TGTGCCAGCAGCTTATTAACCCTAGATGGCTACACCTTC. This sequence encodes CASSLLTLDGYTF. J is TRBJ1-2 and V is TRBV7-9; the D is unclear. V shed 2 bases and J shed 6 bases, with 10 bases lying between them. The CDR3 totals 13 residues. Germline CDR1 reads SEHNR; CDR2 reads FQNEAQ (reference sequence).

This chain links TRBV5-4 with TRBJ2-7, with unresolved D. The germline V gene has CDR1 SGHNT and CDR2 YYREEE (reference sequence). Trimming took off 4 bases at V and 6 bases at J, with 14 bases between the two ends. The CDR3 contains 13 residues. The CDR3: CASSLPLAVEQYF. CDR3 DNA sequence: TGTGCCAGCAGCCTCCCTTTGGCAGTCGAGCAGTACTTC.

This chain links TRBV5-1 with TRBJ1-2; a possible D gene is TRBD1 (5 bases). Trimming stripped 0 bases from V and 2 bases from J, with 11 bases between. Germline CDR1 and CDR2: SGHRS and YFSETQ. This CDR3 is 15 amino acids long. DNA of the CDR3: TGCGCCAGCAGCTTGGAAGGGACGGGAAACTATGGCTACACCTTC. Amino acid sequence: CASSLEGTGNYGYTF. The full variable domain, in which reference TRBV5-1 and TRBJ1-2 provide the parts outside the CDR3, is KAGVTQTPRYLIKTRGQQVTLSCSPISGHRSVSWYQQTPGQGLQFLFEYFSETQRNKGNFPGRFSGRQFSNSRSEMNVSTLELGDSALYLCASSLEGTGNYGYTFGSGTRLTVV.

This sequence joins TRBV6-5 and TRBJ2-7; 7 bases are shared with TRBD1. The V gene end was trimmed by 6 bases and the J gene end by 0 bases; junction bases not matched to a gene: 5. CDR1 and CDR2 from the germline V gene are MNHEY and SVGAGI. This CDR3 is built from 14 residues. The CDR3 DNA reads as TGTGCCAGCAGACTCGGGACAGACTCCTACGAGCAGTACTTC. It encodes CASRLGTDSYEQYF.

This clone was found once. The chain joins TRBV5-4 to TRBJ2-1; TRBD2 agrees at 7 bases. The CDR3 is 16 residues long. The germline V gene has CDR1 SGHNT and CDR2 YYREEE (reference sequence). The V and J ends lost 4 bases and 9 bases, in that order; junction bases with no gene match: 16. CDR3 in DNA: TGTGCCAGCAGCCCTGCGAAACATAGCGGGCAGGGTGAGCAGTTCTTC. This sequence encodes CASSPAKHSGQGEQFF. The entire variable domain, with the rest obtained from reference TRBV5-4 and TRBJ2-1, is as follows: ETGVTQSPTHLIKTRGQQVTLRCSSQSGHNTVSWYQQALGQGPQFIFQYYREEENGRGNFPPRFSGLQFPNYSSELNVNALELDDSALYLCASSPAKHSGQGEQFFGPGTRLTVL.